This T cell receptor beta chain was recorded in a study of PD-1 blockade in mismatch repair-deficient tumors. Study in general: Enrolled about 2013-2016, patients had progressing, pretreated mismatch repair-deficient cancers of about a dozen types.

Study-wide points: Rapid post-treatment expansion, then contraction, generally preceding radiologic response, marked tumor-resident clones.

Some clones are missing from TCRdb's copy, which holds only in-frame ones; the method was immunoSEQ multiplex PCR. The sample lists some 120,000 clones; around 87% were seen once. Points on this clone: Its target is unknown.

This CDR3 contains 19 residues. V shed 2 bases, J shed 4 bases, and the junction held 19 bases outside the gene matches. Germline-derived CDR1 and CDR2 are SGHDT and YYEEEE. The origin of this receptor is an adult with mismatch repair-deficient cancer. The sample here was peripheral blood, taken 44 weeks after starting pembrolizumab. V usage is TRBV5-6 and J usage is TRBJ1-2, with 8 bases identical to TRBD1. The chain's CDR3 is CASSFTPGGPTTRGYGYTF. In DNA, the CDR3 is TGTGCCAGCAGCTTTACCCCAGGGGGCCCTACAACCCGCGGCTATGGCTACACCTTC.